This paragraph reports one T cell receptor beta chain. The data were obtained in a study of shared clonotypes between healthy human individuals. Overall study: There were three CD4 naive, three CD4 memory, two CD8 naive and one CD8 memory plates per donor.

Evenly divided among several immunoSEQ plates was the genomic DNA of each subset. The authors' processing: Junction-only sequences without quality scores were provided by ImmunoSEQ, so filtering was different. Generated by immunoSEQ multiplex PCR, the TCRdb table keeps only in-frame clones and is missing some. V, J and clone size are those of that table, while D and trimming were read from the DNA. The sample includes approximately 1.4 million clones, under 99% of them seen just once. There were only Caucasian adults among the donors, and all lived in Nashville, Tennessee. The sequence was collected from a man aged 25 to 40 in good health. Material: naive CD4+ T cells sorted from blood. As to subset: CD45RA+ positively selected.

This chain's CDR3 is CASRESGRVFNEQYF. For the CDR3, the DNA is TGCGCCAGCAGAGAGAGCGGGAGGGTCTTTAACGAGCAGTACTTC. The J gene is TRBJ2-7, the V gene TRBV10-2; 10 nucleotides match TRBD2. From germline, CDR1 is WSHSY and CDR2 SAAADI. CDR3 length equals 15 residues. V lost 6 bases to trimming and J lost 5 bases; unmatched junction nucleotides: 10.